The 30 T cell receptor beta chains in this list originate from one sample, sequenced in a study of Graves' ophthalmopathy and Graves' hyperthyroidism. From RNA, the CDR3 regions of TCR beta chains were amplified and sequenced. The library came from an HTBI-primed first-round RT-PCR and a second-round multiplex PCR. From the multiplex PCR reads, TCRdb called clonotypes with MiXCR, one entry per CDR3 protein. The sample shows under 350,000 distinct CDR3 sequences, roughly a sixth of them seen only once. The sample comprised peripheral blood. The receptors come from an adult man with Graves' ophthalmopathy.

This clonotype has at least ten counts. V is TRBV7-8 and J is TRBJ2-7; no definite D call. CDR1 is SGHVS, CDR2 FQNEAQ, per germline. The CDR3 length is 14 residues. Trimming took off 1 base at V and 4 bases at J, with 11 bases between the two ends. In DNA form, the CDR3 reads TGTGCCAGCAGCTTAGGACCACAGAAATACGAGCAGTACTTC. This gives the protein CASSLGPQKYEQYF.

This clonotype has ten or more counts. Here the CDR3 reads CASSSRTGGDEQYF. For the CDR3, the DNA is TGTGCCAGCAGCTCCAGGACAGGGGGCGACGAGCAGTACTTC. V and J are TRBV11-1 and TRBJ2-7; 11 nucleotides match TRBD1. Trimming at V came to 4 bases and at J to 5 bases, leaving 4 bases not matched to a gene. Germline loops: CDR1 SGHAT, CDR2 FQDESV (reference sequence). There are 14 residues in the CDR3.

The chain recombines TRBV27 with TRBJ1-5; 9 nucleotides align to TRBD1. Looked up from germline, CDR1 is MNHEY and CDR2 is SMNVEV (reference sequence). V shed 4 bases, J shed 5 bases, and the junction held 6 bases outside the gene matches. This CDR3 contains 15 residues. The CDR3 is CASSSGTGTDQPQHF. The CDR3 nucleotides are TGTGCCAGCAGTTCCGGGACAGGGACCGATCAGCCCCAGCATTTT.

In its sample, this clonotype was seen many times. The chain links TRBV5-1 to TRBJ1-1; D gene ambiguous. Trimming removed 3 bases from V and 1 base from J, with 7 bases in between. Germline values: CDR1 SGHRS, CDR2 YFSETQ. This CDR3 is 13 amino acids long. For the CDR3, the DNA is TGCGCCAGCAGCTCCCAAGAGAACACTGAAGCTTTCTTT. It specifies CASSSQENTEAFF.

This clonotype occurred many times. CDR3 residues: CSARGPGQRGNTGELFF. In nucleotides, the CDR3 is TGCAGTGCTAGAGGCCCTGGCCAGCGGGGGAACACCGGGGAGCTGTTTTTT. The chain joins TRBV20-1 to TRBJ2-2; 7 bases map to TRBD2. V shed 1 base, J shed 1 base, and the junction held 9 bases outside the gene matches. The CDR3 consists of 17 residues. Germline lookup yields CDR1 DFQATT and CDR2 SNEGSKA (reference sequence).

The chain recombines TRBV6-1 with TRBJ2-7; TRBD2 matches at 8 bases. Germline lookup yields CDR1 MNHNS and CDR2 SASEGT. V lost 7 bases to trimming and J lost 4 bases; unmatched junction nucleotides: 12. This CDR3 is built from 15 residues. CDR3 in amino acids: CASTAASSGFYEQYF. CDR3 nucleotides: TGTGCCAGCACCGCCGCCTCTAGCGGGTTTTACGAGCAGTACTTC.

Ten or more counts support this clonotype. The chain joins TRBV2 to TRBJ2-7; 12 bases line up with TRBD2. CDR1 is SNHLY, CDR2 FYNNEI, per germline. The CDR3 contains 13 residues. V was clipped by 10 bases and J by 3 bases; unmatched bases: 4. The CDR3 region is CATKGLAGYEQYF. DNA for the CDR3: TGTGCCACCAAGGGACTAGCGGGCTACGAGCAGTACTTC.

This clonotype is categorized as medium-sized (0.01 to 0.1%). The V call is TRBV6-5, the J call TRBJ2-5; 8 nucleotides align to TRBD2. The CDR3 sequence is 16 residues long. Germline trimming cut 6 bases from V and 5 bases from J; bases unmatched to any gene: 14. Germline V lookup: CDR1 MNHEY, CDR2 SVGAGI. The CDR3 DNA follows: TGTGCCAGCAGCATAGGGGGACTAGGGAGCATCGAGACCCAGTACTTC. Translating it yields CASSIGGLGSIETQYF.

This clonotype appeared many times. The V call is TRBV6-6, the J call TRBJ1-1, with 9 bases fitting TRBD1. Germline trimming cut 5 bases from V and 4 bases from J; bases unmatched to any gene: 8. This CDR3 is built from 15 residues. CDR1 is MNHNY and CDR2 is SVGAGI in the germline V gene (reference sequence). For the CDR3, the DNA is TGTGCCAGCAGTAATACAGGGGGCAGAGGCACTGAAGCTTTCTTT. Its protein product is CASSNTGGRGTEAFF.

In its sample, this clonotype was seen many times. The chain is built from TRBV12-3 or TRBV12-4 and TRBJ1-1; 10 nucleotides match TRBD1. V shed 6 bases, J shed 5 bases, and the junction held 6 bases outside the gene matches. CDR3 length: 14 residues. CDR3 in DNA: TGTGCCAGCAGGGAGACAGGGGGCGGGACTGAAGCTTTCTTT. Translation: CASRETGGGTEAFF.

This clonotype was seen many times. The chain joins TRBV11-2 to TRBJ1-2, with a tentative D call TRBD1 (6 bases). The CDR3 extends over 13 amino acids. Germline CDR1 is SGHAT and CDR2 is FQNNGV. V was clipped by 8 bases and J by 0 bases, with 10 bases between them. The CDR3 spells CASSQGTNYGYTF. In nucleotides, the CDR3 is TGTGCCAGCTCCCAGGGGACTAACTATGGCTACACCTTC. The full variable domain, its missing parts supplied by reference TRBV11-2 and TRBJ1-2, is EAGVAQSPRYKIIEKRQSVAFWCNPISGHATLYWYQQILGQGPKLLIQFQNNGVVDDSQLPKDRFSAERLKGVDSTLKIQPAKLEDSAVYLCASSQGTNYGYTFGSGTRLTVV.

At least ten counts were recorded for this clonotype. The CDR3 region has the DNA TGTGCCAGCAGCCTTTCCAGGGGGCCTGAGCAGTTCTTC. This encodes CASSLSRGPEQFF. The rearrangement uses TRBV28 and TRBJ2-1, with 8 nucleotides matching TRBD1. The CDR3 totals 13 residues. CDR1 is MDHEN, CDR2 SYDVKM, per germline. The ends lost 6 bases at V and 9 bases at J; junction bases unmatched: 7.

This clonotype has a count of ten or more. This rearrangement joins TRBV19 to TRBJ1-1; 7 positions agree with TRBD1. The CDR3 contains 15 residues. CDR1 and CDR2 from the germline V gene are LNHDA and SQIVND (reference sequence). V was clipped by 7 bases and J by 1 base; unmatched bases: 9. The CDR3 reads CASTDPRGENTEAFF. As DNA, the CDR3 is TGTGCCAGTACCGACCCCAGGGGGGAGAACACTGAAGCTTTCTTT.

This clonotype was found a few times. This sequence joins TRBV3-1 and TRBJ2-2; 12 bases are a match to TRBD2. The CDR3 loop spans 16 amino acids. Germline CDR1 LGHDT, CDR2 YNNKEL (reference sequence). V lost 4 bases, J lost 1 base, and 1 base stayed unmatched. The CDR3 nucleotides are TGTGCCAGCAGCCGACTAGCGGGAGAGAACACCGGGGAGCTGTTTTTT. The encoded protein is CASSRLAGENTGELFF.

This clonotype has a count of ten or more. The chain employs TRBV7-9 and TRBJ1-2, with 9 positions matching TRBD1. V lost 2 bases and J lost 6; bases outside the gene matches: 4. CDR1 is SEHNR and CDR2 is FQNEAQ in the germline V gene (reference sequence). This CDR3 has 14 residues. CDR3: CASSLRGQGDGYTF. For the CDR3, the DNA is TGTGCCAGCAGCTTACGGGGACAGGGAGATGGCTACACCTTC.

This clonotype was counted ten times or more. The CDR3 spells CASSLPSTSSQETQYF. CDR3 coding DNA: TGTGCCAGCAGTTTGCCCTCCACTAGCAGCCAAGAGACCCAGTACTTC. This chain uses TRBV12-3 or TRBV12-4 with TRBJ2-5, with D possibly matching TRBD2 (6 bases). The CDR3 has 16 amino acids. V was clipped by 3 bases and J by 1 base, with 15 bases between them.

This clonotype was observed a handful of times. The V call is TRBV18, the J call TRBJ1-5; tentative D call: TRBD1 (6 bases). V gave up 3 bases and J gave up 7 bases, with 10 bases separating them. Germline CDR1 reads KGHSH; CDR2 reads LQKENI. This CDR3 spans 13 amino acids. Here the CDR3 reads CASSPSGQQPQHF. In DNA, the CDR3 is TGTGCCAGCTCACCCTCTGGACAGCAGCCCCAGCATTTT.

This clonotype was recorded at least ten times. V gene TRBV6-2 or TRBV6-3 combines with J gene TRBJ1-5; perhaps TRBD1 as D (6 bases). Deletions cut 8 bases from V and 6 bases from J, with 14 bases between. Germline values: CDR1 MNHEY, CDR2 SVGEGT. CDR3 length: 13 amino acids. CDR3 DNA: TGTGCCAGCGGGGACACCGATAGTCAGCCCCAGCATTTT. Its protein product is CASGDTDSQPQHF.

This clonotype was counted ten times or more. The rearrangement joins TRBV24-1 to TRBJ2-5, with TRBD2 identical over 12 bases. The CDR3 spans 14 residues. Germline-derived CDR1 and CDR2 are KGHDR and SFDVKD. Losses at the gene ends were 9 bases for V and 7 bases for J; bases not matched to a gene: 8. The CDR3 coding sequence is TGTGCCACCTCGGCTAGCGGGAGGGAAGGGACCCAGTACTTC. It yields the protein CATSASGREGTQYF.

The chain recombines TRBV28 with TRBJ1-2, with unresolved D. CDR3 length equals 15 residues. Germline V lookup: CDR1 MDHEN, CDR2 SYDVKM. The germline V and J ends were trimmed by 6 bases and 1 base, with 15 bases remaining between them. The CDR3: CASRETGGSNYGYTF. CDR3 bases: TGTGCCAGCAGGGAAACGGGAGGCAGTAACTATGGCTACACCTTC.

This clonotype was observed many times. The CDR3 here is CSVEGQGSAMNTEAFF. CDR3 DNA: TGCAGCGTTGAAGGGCAGGGGAGTGCAATGAACACTGAAGCTTTCTTT. This chain joins TRBV29-1 and TRBJ1-1; weak D call: TRBD1 (6 bases). The CDR3 length is 16 residues. CDR1 and CDR2 from the germline V gene are SQVTM and ANQGSEA. V shed 1 base and J shed 0 bases, with 15 bases lying between them.

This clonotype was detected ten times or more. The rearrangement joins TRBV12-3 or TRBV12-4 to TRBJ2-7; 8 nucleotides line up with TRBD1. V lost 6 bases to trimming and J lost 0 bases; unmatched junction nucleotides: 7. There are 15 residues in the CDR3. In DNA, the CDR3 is TGTGCCAGCAGCCGGGGACAGGTCAACTCCTACGAGCAGTACTTC. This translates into CASSRGQVNSYEQYF.

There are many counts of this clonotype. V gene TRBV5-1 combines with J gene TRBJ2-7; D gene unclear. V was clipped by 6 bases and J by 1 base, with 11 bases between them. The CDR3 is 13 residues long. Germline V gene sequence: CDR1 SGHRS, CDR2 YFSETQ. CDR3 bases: TGCGCCAGCAATCCGGCGAGTTCCTACGAGCAGTACTTC. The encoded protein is CASNPASSYEQYF.

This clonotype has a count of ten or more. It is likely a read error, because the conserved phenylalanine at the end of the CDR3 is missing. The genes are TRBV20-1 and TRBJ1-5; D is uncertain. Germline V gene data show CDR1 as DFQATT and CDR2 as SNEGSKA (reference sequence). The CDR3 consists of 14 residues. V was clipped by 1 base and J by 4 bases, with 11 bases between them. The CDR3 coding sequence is TGCAGTGCTAGAGTGGCGAAGCAGAATCAGCCCCAGCATCTT. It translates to CSARVAKQNQPQHL.

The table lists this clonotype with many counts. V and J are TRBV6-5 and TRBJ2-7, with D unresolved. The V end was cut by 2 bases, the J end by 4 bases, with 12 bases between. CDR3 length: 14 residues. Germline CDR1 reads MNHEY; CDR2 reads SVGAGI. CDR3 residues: CASSYPGRMYEQYF. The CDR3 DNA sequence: TGTGCCAGCAGTTACCCTGGCAGAATGTACGAGCAGTACTTC.

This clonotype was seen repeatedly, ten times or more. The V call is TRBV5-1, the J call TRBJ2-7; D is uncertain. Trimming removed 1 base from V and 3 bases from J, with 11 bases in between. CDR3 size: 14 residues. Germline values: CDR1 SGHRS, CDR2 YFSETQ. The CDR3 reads CASSLLGKSYEQYF. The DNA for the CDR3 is TGCGCCAGCAGCTTGTTGGGGAAGAGCTACGAGCAGTACTTC.

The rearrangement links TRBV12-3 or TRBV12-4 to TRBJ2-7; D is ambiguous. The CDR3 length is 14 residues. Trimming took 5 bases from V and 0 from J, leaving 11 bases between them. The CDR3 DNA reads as TGTGCCAGCAGTGTAGGGTTCCGCTCCTACGAGCAGTACTTC. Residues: CASSVGFRSYEQYF.

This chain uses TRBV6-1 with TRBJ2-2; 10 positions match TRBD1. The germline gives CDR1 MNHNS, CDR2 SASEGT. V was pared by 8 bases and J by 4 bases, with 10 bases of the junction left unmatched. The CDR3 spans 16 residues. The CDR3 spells CASSGTGVVGTGELFF. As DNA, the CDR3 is TGTGCCAGCTCCGGGACAGGGGTAGTTGGCACCGGGGAGCTGTTTTTT.

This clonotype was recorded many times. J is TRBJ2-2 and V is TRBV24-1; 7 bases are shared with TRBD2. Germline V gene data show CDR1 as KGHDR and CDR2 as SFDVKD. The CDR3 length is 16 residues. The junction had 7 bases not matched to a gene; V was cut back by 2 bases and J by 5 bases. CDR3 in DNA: TGTGCCACCAGTGATTGGGGGGGAGTCGGGACCGGGGAGCTGTTTTTT. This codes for CATSDWGGVGTGELFF.

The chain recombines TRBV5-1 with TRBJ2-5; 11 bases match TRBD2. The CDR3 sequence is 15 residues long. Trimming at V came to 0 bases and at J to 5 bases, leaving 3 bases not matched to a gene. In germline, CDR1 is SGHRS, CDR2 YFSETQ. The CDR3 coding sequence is TGCGCCAGCAGCTTGGGACTAGCGGGGATTGAGACCCAGTACTTC. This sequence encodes CASSLGLAGIETQYF.